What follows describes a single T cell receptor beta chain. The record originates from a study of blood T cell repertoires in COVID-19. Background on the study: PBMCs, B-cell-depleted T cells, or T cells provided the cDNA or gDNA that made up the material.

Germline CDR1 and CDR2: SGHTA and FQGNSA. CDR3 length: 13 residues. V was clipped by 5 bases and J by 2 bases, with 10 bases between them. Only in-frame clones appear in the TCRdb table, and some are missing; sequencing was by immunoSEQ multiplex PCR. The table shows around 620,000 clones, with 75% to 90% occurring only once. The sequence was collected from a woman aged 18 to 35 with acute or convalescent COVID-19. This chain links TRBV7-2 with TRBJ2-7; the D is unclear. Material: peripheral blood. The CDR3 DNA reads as TGTGCCAGCAGCGCCGCGCCTCCCTACGAGCAGTACTTC. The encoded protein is CASSAAPPYEQYF.